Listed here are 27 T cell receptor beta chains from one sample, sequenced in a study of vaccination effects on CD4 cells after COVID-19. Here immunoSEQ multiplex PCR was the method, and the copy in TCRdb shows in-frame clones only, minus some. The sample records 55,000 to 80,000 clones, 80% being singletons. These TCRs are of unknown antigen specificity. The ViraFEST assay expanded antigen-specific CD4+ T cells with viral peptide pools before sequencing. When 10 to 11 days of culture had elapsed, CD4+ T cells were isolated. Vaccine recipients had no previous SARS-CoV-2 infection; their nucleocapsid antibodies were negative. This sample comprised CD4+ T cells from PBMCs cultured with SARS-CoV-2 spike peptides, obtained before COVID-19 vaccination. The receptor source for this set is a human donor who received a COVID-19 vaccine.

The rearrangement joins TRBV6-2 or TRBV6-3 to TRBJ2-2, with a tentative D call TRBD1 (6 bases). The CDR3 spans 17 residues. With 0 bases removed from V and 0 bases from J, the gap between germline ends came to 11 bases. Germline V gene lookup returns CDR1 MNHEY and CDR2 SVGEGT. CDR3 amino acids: CASSYSGQNANTGELFF. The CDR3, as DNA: TGTGCCAGCAGTTACTCAGGACAGAACGCGAACACCGGGGAGCTGTTTTTT.

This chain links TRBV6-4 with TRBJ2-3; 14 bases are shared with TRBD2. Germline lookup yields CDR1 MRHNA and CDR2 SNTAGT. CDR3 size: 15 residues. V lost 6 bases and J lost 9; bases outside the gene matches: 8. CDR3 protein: CASSPTSGGGRTQYF. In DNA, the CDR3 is TGTGCCAGCAGCCCGACTAGCGGGGGGGGAAGAACGCAGTATTTT.

The CDR3 DNA reads TGTGCCAGCAGCGTAGGACTGGGCCGAATTGTCGGGAACACCGGGGAGCTGTTTTTT. Amino acids: CASSVGLGRIVGNTGELFF. The V gene is TRBV9, the J gene TRBJ2-2; no clear D. Trimming stripped 0 bases from V and 1 base from J, with 19 bases between. The CDR3 extends over 19 amino acids. CDR1 is SGDLS and CDR2 is YYNGEE in the germline V gene.

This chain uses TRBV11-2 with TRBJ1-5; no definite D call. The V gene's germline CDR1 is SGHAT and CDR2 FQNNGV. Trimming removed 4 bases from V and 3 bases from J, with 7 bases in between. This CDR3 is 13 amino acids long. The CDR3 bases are TGTGCCAGCAGCTCGGTTTCCAATCAGCCCCAGCATTTT. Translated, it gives CASSSVSNQPQHF.

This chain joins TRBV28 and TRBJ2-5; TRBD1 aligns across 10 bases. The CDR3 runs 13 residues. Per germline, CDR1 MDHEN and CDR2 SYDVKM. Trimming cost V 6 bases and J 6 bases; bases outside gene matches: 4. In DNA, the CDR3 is TGTGCCAGCAGCGGGACAGGGGCAAAGACCCAGTACTTC. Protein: CASSGTGAKTQYF.

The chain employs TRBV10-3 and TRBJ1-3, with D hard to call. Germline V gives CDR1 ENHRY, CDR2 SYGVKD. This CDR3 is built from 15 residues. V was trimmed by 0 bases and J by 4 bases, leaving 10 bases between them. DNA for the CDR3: TGTGCCATCAGTGAGTCTTTGTCTGGAGGAAACACCATATATTTT. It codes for CAISESLSGGNTIYF.

This chain's CDR3 is CAWSYEIGIQYF. For the CDR3, the DNA is TGTGCCTGGAGTTATGAGATAGGGATTCAGTACTTC. The chain couples TRBV30 to TRBJ2-4, with no clear D. CDR1 and CDR2 from the germline V gene are GTSNPN and SVGIG (reference sequence). Trimming shortened V by 2 bases and J by 10 bases, and 12 bases separated the two germline ends. This CDR3 spans 12 amino acids.

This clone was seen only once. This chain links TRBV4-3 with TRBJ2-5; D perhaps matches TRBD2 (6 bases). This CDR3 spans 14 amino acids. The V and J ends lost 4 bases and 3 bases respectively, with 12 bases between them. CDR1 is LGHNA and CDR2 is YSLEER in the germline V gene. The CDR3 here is CASSLNWGEETQYF. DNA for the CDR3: TGCGCCAGCAGCCTAAACTGGGGGGAAGAGACCCAGTACTTC.

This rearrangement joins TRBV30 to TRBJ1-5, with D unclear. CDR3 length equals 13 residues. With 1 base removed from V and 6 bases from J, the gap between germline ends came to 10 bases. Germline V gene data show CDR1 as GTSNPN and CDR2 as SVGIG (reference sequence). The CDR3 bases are TGTGCCTGGAGTGGGCCTTGGGGTCAGCCCCAGCATTTT. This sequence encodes CAWSGPWGQPQHF.

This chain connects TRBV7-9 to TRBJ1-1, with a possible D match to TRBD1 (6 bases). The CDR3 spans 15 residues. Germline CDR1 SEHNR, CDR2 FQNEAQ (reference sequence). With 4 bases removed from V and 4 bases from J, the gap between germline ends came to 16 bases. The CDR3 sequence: CASSSATGRGTEAFF. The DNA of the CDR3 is TGTGCCAGCAGCTCGGCCACAGGGAGGGGCACTGAAGCTTTCTTT.

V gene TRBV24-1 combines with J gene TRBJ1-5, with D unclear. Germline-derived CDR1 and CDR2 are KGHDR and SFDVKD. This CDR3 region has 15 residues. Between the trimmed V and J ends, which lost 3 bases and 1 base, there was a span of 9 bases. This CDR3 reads CATSDPSRSNQPQHF. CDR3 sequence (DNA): TGTGCCACCAGTGATCCATCCAGGAGCAATCAGCCCCAGCATTTT.

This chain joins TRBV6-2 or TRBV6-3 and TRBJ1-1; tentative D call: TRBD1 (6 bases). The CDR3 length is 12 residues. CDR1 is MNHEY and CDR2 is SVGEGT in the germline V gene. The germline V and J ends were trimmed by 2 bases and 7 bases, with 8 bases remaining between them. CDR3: CASSYQGIEAFF. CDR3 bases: TGTGCCAGCAGTTACCAGGGGATTGAAGCTTTCTTT.

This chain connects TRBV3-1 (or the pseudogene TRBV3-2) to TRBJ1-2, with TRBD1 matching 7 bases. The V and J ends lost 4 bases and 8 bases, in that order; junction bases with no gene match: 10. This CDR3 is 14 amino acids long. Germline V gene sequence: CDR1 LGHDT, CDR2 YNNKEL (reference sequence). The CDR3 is CASSLDRVRSGYTF. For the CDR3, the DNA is TGTGCCAGCAGCCTTGACAGGGTTCGAAGCGGCTACACCTTC.

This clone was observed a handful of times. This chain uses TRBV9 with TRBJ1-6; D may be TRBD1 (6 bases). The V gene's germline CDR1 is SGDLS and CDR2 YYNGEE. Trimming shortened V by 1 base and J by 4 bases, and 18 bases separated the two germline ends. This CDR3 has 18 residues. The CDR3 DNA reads TGTGCCAGCAGCGTACGGGCAGCTGCCAGGGGTTATAATTCACCCCTCCACTTT. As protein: CASSVRAAARGYNSPLHF.

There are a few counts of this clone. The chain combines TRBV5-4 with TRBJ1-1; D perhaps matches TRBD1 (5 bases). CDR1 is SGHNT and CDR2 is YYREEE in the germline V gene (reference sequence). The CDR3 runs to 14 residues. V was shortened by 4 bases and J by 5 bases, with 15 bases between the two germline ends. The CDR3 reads CASSVHQGSTEAFF. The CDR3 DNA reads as TGTGCCAGCAGCGTCCACCAGGGTAGTACTGAAGCTTTCTTT. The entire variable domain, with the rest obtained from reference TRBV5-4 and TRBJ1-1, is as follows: ETGVTQSPTHLIKTRGQQVTLRCSSQSGHNTVSWYQQALGQGPQFIFQYYREEENGRGNFPPRFSGLQFPNYSSELNVNALELDDSALYLCASSVHQGSTEAFFGQGTRLTVV.

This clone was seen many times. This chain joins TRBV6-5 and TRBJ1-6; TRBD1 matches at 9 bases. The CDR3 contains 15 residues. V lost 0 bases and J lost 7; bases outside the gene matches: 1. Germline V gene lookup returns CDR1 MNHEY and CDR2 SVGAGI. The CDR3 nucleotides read TGTGCCAGCAGTTACTCCGGGACAGGGAATTCACCCCTCCACTTT. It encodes CASSYSGTGNSPLHF.

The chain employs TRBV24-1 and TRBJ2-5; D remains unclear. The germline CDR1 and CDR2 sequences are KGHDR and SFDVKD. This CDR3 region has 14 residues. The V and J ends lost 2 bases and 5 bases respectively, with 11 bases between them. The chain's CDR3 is CATSDSTAGETQYF. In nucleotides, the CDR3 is TGTGCCACCAGTGATTCCACGGCCGGGGAGACCCAGTACTTC.

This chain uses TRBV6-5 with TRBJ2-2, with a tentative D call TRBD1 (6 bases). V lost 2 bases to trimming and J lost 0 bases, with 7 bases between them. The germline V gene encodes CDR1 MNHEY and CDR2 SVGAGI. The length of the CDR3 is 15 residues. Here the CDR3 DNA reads TGTGCCAGCAGTTACCAGGGGTCGAACACCGGGGAGCTGTTTTTT. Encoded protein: CASSYQGSNTGELFF.

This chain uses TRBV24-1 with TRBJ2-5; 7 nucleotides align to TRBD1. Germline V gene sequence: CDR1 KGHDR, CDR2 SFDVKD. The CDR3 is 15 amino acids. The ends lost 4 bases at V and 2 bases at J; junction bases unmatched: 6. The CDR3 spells CATSEGTVKQETQYF. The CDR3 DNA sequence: TGTGCCACCAGTGAGGGGACAGTTAAACAAGAGACCCAGTACTTC.

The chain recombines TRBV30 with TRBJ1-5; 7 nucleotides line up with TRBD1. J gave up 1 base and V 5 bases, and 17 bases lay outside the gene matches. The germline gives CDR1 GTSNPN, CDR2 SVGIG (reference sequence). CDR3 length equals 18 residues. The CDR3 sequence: CAWDSLTPRGRSNQPQHF. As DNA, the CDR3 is TGTGCCTGGGATAGTCTTACTCCCAGGGGGAGAAGCAATCAGCCCCAGCATTTT.

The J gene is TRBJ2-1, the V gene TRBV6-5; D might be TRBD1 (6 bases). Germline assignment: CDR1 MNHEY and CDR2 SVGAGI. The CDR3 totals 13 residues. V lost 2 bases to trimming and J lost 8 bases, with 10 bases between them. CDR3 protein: CASSYRYRDEQFF. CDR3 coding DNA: TGTGCCAGCAGTTACCGCTACAGGGATGAGCAGTTCTTC.

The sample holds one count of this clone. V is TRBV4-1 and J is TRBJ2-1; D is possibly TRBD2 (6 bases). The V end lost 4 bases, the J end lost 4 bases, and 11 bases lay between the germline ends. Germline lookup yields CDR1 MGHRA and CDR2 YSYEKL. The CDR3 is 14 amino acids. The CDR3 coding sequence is TGCGCCAGCAGCCTTCTGGCGGGATACAATGAGCAGTTCTTC. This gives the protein CASSLLAGYNEQFF.

The CDR3 reads CSVQKGGTRGETQYF. For the CDR3, the DNA is TGCAGCGTTCAAAAGGGGGGGACTCGGGGGGAGACCCAGTACTTC. V and J are TRBV29-1 and TRBJ2-5, with a possible D match to TRBD2 (7 bases). The CDR3 loop spans 15 amino acids. Between the trimmed V and J ends, which lost 5 bases and 5 bases, there was a span of 21 bases. Germline CDR1 reads SQVTM; CDR2 reads ANQGSEA.

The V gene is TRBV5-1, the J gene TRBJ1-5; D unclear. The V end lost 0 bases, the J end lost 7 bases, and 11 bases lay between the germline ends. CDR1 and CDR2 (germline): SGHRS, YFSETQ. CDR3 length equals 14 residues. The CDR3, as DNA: TGCGCCAGCAGCTTGGCAGGTGTAGACCAGCCCCAGCATTTT. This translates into CASSLAGVDQPQHF.

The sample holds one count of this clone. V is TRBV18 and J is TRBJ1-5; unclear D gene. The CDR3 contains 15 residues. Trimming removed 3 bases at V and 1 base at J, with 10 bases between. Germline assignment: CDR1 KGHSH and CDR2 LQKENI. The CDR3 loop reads CASSPGLTSNQPQHF. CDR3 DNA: TGTGCCAGCTCACCCGGCCTAACCAGCAATCAGCCCCAGCATTTT.

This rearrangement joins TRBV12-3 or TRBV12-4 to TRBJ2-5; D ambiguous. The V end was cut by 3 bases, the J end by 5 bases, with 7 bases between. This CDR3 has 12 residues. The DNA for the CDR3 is TGTGCCAGCAGTTTCACGACGGAGACCCAGTACTTC. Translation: CASSFTTETQYF.

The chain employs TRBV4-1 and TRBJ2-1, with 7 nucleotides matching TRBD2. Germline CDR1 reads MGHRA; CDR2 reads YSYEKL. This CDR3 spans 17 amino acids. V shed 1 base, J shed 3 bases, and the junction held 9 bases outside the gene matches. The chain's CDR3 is CASSQVGGTEVYNEQFF. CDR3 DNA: TGCGCCAGCAGCCAAGTGGGGGGGACGGAGGTCTACAATGAGCAGTTCTTC.